Listed below are T cell receptor beta chains from one sample, sequenced in a study of blood T cell repertoires in COVID-19. Assay used: immunoSEQ multiplex PCR; TCRdb lists only in-frame clones, some missing. Of fewer than 350,000 clones listed, roughly 89% are singletons. Source material: PBMCs or T cells enriched from blood (not recorded which). These receptors came from a woman between 18 and 29 years old with acute COVID-19. Both conserved end residues are part of each CDR3. The D gene is left open where the match is weak. Size tells how often a clone was seen (once, few, many) or the class of an expanded clone, and some rows leave it out.

CDR3 DNA,CDR3 protein,V gene,clone size,J gene,D gene
TGTGCCAGCTCACCTCGAGGACAGGCCCGATCTAATGAAAAACTGTTTTTT,CASSPRGQARSNEKLFF,TRBV18,NA,TRBJ1-4,TRBD1
TGTGCTAGTGGTTTGACCCAGACAGGGGGCTCGGCCCCTAGCACAGATACGCAGTATTTT,CASGLTQTGGSAPSTDTQYF,TRBV12-5,NA,TRBJ2-3,TRBD1
TGTGCCAGCAGTTTCAGTAGCAATCAGCCCCAGCATTTT,CASSFSSNQPQHF,TRBV12-3/TRBV12-4,NA,TRBJ1-5,NA
TGTGCCAGCAAAGCTAGCGGGTTCTCCTACGAGCAGTACTTC,CASKASGFSYEQYF,TRBV2,NA,TRBJ2-7,TRBD2
TGTGCCAGCAGTCTCTCCCGACTAGCGCTTAACTACGAGCAGTACTTC,CASSLSRLALNYEQYF,TRBV27,NA,TRBJ2-7,TRBD2
TGCAGTGCTGGACTGGAGGCGGGCTACACCTTC,CSAGLEAGYTF,TRBV20-1,NA,TRBJ1-2,NA
TGTGCCAGCAGTTTTTCTTCAGGGTTTGAGACTAGGGGTCCCGGGGAGCTGTTTTTT,CASSFSSGFETRGPGELFF,TRBV27,NA,TRBJ2-2,NA
TGTGCCAGCAGCCAAACTAGCGGGATACAGTATTTT,CASSQTSGIQYF,TRBV5-4,NA,TRBJ2-3,TRBD2
TGTGCCAGCAGCCCCGGGACTAGCCTTGTTGTCAATGAGCAGTTCTTC,CASSPGTSLVVNEQFF,TRBV11-2,NA,TRBJ2-1,TRBD2
TGTGCCAGCAGCTCATACTACCAGGGCTCTAATGAAAAACTGTTTTTT,CASSSYYQGSNEKLFF,TRBV7-9,NA,TRBJ1-4,NA
TGTGCCAGCTCACGCGTCGGGACAGTTAACACTGAAGCTTTCTTT,CASSRVGTVNTEAFF,TRBV18,NA,TRBJ1-1,TRBD1
TGTGCCAGCAGCTTAGAGGGGGCGACTGAAGCTTTCTTT,CASSLEGATEAFF,TRBV5-8,NA,TRBJ1-1,TRBD1
TGTGCCAGCAGTGAAGATGAGGTAGCAAGCTATGGCTACACCTTC,CASSEDEVASYGYTF,TRBV2,NA,TRBJ1-2,NA
TGTGCCACCACCCGAGACAGGGGTTCTTTCTCCTACGAGCAGTACTTC,CATTRDRGSFSYEQYF,TRBV24-1,NA,TRBJ2-7,TRBD1
TGTGCCAGCAGCTTAGGCGGACTAGTCCAAGAGACCCAGTACTTC,CASSLGGLVQETQYF,TRBV7-7,NA,TRBJ2-5,TRBD2
TGTGCCAGCAGCTCTTCTTTGGGGACAGGCGATACAGACTACGAGCAGTACTTC,CASSSSLGTGDTDYEQYF,TRBV7-9,NA,TRBJ2-7,TRBD1
TGTGCCACCACCGACAGGAGGAAGAATCAGCCCCAGCATTTT,CATTDRRKNQPQHF,TRBV19,NA,TRBJ1-5,NA
TGTGCCTGCGACGGCGGTCATACGCAGTATTTT,CACDGGHTQYF,TRBV6-5,NA,TRBJ2-3,NA
TGTGCCTGGGGACCCAGCGGACTAGCGGGGTTCTCGCTCTACAATGAGCAGTTCTTC,CAWGPSGLAGFSLYNEQFF,TRBV30,NA,TRBJ2-1,TRBD2
TGTGCCAGCAGTCCCCCTGGACTAGCGGAGATTTACGAGCAGTACTTC,CASSPPGLAEIYEQYF,TRBV2,NA,TRBJ2-7,TRBD2
TGTGCCAGCAGTTCAAGCCGGGGAGCAAAGTCCTACGAGCAGTACTTC,CASSSSRGAKSYEQYF,TRBV6-5,NA,TRBJ2-7,NA
TGTGCCAGCAGCCAACTTACAGGTTCTAGCACAGATACGCAGTATTTT,CASSQLTGSSTDTQYF,TRBV3-1/TRBV3-2,NA,TRBJ2-3,NA
TGTGCCACCAGACCTAGGACAGGGGGCTTAGGAAAGAACACTGAAGCTTTCTTT,CATRPRTGGLGKNTEAFF,TRBV15,NA,TRBJ1-1,TRBD1
TGTGCCAGCAGCCCGGGACTAGCGAGGGGGGTGCAGTACTTC,CASSPGLARGVQYF,TRBV14,NA,TRBJ2-7,TRBD2
TGTGCCAGCAGTTTTAGAGAAAAACTGTTTTTT,CASSFREKLFF,TRBV27,NA,TRBJ1-4,NA
TGTGCCAGCAGCTTAGGGCAGGCTGGAAACACCATATATTTT,CASSLGQAGNTIYF,TRBV7-9,NA,TRBJ1-3,NA
TGTGCCAGCAGTTCCCCCCATGAGGCCACTGAAGCTTTCTTT,CASSSPHEATEAFF,TRBV6-5,once,TRBJ1-1,NA
TGTGCCAGCAGCTTAGGGACAGGGAATGAGCAGTTCTTC,CASSLGTGNEQFF,TRBV7-2,NA,TRBJ2-1,TRBD1
TGTGCCACCACCCTTGCCGGGACCCAGTACTTC,CATTLAGTQYF,TRBV2,NA,TRBJ2-5,NA